What follows are 26 T cell receptor beta chains derived from one specimen sequenced in a study of shared clonotypes between healthy human individuals. Using immunoSEQ multiplex PCR, the repertoire was profiled, and TCRdb retains in-frame clones only, with some absent. The table shows about 1.1 million clones, with roughly 80% occurring only once. Sequenced material: memory CD4+ T cells from PBMCs. Subset in this sample: CD45RA-negative fraction. The receptors derive from a man between 18 and 29 years old in good health. Some clones in this sample may be carry-over from other donors' samples.

The rearrangement joins TRBV18 to TRBJ2-1; TRBD2 matches at 10 bases. Germline V CDR1 and CDR2: KGHSH, LQKENI. With 1 base clipped from V and 2 bases from J, the junction kept 5 bases outside the gene matches. The CDR3 is 17 residues long. The CDR3: CASSPQLAGDTYNEQFF. The CDR3, as DNA: TGTGCCAGCTCACCACAGCTAGCGGGAGACACCTACAATGAGCAGTTCTTC.

The chain recombines TRBV2 with TRBJ1-3, with TRBD1 identical over 8 bases. Germline CDR1 and CDR2: SNHLY and FYNNEI. This CDR3 is 15 amino acids long. V trimming: 6 bases; J trimming: 0 bases; junction bases outside the gene matches: 4. In DNA, the CDR3 is TGTGCCAGCAGCTCAGGGGGCTACTCTGGAAACACCATATATTTT. Protein: CASSSGGYSGNTIYF.

CDR3 sequence (DNA): TGCGCCAGCAGCCAGGGACAGAATCGCCACGAGCAGTACTTC. Translation: CASSQGQNRHEQYF. The chain combines TRBV5-1 with TRBJ2-7; 7 positions agree with TRBD1. The CDR3 runs 14 residues. Germline V CDR1 and CDR2: SGHRS, YFSETQ. J was trimmed by 5 bases and V by 4 bases; bases with no gene match: 9.

In its sample, this clone was seen a few times. The chain recombines TRBV2 with TRBJ2-3; unclear D gene. The V end was cut by 3 bases, the J end by 5 bases, with 9 bases between. CDR1 is SNHLY and CDR2 is FYNNEI in the germline V gene. The CDR3 has 13 amino acids. This chain's CDR3 is CASSEGWGDTQYF. The DNA of the CDR3 is TGTGCCAGCAGTGAGGGGTGGGGAGATACGCAGTATTTT.

As to this clone: Other DNA sequences from this sample encode an identical CDR3 as well. J is TRBJ2-1 and V is TRBV5-1; 12 bases map to TRBD2. CDR3 length: 15 residues. Germline CDR1 SGHRS, CDR2 YFSETQ. J gave up 5 bases and V 2 bases, and 2 bases lay outside the gene matches. The CDR3, as DNA: TGCGCCAGCAGCTTAGGACTAGCGGGAAACAATGAGCAGTTCTTC. It translates to CASSLGLAGNNEQFF.

With respect to this clone: Since a far larger clone is one base different, this is likely a read error. The chain combines TRBV11-3 with TRBJ2-7; tentatively, D is TRBD1 (5 bases). This CDR3 comprises 13 residues. Germline V gene sequence: CDR1 SGHNT, CDR2 YENEEA. V lost 1 base and J lost 2, with 6 bases in between. CDR3 region: CASSLGRAYEQYF. The CDR3 DNA sequence: TGTGCCAGCAGCTTAGGCAGGGCCTACGAGCAGTACTTC.

This chain joins TRBV11-2 and TRBJ1-4; maybe TRBD1 (5 bases). CDR1 and CDR2 (germline): SGHAT, FQNNGV. The CDR3 sequence is 14 residues long. V was cut by 0 bases and J by 10 bases, with 12 bases left in between. CDR3: CASSLDSPRGKLFF. The DNA of the CDR3 is TGTGCCAGCAGCTTAGACAGCCCAAGGGGAAAACTGTTTTTT.

The chain couples TRBV29-1 to TRBJ1-2; D is uncertain. V shed 5 bases and J shed 2 bases, with 12 bases lying between them. Germline CDR1 is SQVTM and CDR2 is ANQGSEA. The CDR3 runs to 13 residues. The CDR3 DNA sequence: TGCAGCGTTTCTTCGGACGGGAACTATGGCTACACCTTC. This sequence encodes CSVSSDGNYGYTF.

Of note for this clone: The sample has other DNA sequences that encode this CDR3 too. The rearrangement joins TRBV5-1 to TRBJ2-1; possibly TRBD2 for D (5 bases). This CDR3 is 13 amino acids long. Germline V gene sequence: CDR1 SGHRS, CDR2 YFSETQ. V lost 0 bases to trimming and J lost 9 bases, with 10 bases between them. This CDR3 is CASSLVGEGEQFF. DNA of the CDR3: TGCGCCAGCAGCTTGGTGGGAGAGGGTGAGCAGTTCTTC.

The sample holds a few counts of this clone. V and J are TRBV5-1 and TRBJ1-2; tentative D call: TRBD1 (6 bases). Trimming removed 4 bases from V and 2 bases from J, with 12 bases in between. The CDR3 has 14 amino acids. Germline V lookup: CDR1 SGHRS, CDR2 YFSETQ. The CDR3 loop is CASSLGGDNYGYTF. The CDR3 nucleotides read TGCGCCAGCAGCCTAGGGGGGGACAACTATGGCTACACCTTC.

The chain uses TRBV9 and TRBJ2-3; 7 bases agree with TRBD2. V lost 1 base to trimming and J lost 5 bases; unmatched junction nucleotides: 10. CDR1 SGDLS and CDR2 YYNGEE come from the germline V gene. CDR3 length equals 16 residues. CDR3 coding DNA: TGTGCCAGCAGCGTAACACCGTCGGGAGGCGGAGATACGCAGTATTTT. As protein: CASSVTPSGGGDTQYF.

The rearrangement uses TRBV30 and TRBJ2-2, with D hard to call. The V gene's germline CDR1 is GTSNPN and CDR2 SVGIG (reference sequence). The CDR3 runs 14 residues. V gave up 0 bases and J gave up 2 bases, with 7 bases separating them. The CDR3 loop is CAWSVLTNTGELFF. The CDR3 DNA reads TGTGCCTGGAGTGTACTCACTAACACCGGGGAGCTGTTTTTT.

This clone has just a few counts. The rearrangement uses TRBV7-8 and TRBJ1-1; 9 nucleotides align to TRBD1. The CDR3 covers 14 residues. The germline CDR1 and CDR2 sequences are SGHVS and FQNEAQ. The ends lost 5 bases at V and 4 bases at J; junction bases unmatched: 5. CDR3 in amino acids: CASSKQTGGTEAFF. The CDR3 region has the DNA TGTGCCAGCAGCAAGCAGACAGGGGGCACTGAAGCTTTCTTT.

This clone was observed a handful of times. This chain links TRBV27 with TRBJ1-1; perhaps TRBD1 as D (5 bases). CDR1 and CDR2 from the germline V gene are MNHEY and SMNVEV (reference sequence). Trimming took 2 bases from V and 1 from J, leaving 14 bases between them. The length of the CDR3 is 16 residues. The DNA for the CDR3 is TGTGCCAGCAGTTTACGGTCGGGGACGGCGAACACTGAAGCTTTCTTT. This gives the protein CASSLRSGTANTEAFF.

V usage is TRBV9 and J usage is TRBJ2-1, with 7 bases identical to TRBD2. The length of the CDR3 is 18 residues. The junction had 21 bases not matched to a gene; V was cut back by 4 bases and J by 8 bases. In germline, CDR1 is SGDLS, CDR2 YYNGEE. For the CDR3, the DNA is TGTGCCAGCAGCCTGGTACCTAGTGGGCGGGAGTGGGGCTATGAGCAGTTCTTC. Translation gives CASSLVPSGREWGYEQFF.

This clone was detected a few times. V and J are TRBV6-6 and TRBJ1-2; D is unresolved. The germline gives CDR1 MNHNY, CDR2 SVGAGI (reference sequence). The V end was cut by 7 bases, the J end by 2 bases, with 14 bases between. The CDR3 sequence is 14 residues long. The CDR3 region has the DNA TGTGCCAGCATCCCCAGCACAGCGAACTATGGCTACACCTTC. Translating it yields CASIPSTANYGYTF.

The chain is built from TRBV20-1 and TRBJ2-5; D might be TRBD1 (5 bases). The DNA end is a closer match to TRBJ2-7, so the J assignment may be wrong. The length of the CDR3 is 11 residues. The germline CDR1 and CDR2 sequences are DFQATT and SNEGSKA (reference sequence). DNA of the CDR3: TGCAGTGCTAGGGGGCAAGGCGAGCAGTACTTC. This translates into CSARGQGEQYF.

The chain recombines TRBV5-4 with TRBJ2-7; 15 bases agree with TRBD2. This CDR3 has 15 amino acids. The trim removed 3 bases at V and 5 bases at J, leaving 3 bases unmatched. Germline V gene sequence: CDR1 SGHNT, CDR2 YYREEE (reference sequence). CDR3: CASSSGLAGGNEQYF. CDR3 DNA: TGTGCCAGCAGCTCGGGACTAGCGGGAGGAAACGAGCAGTACTTC.

This chain uses TRBV20-1 with TRBJ2-1; D gene unclear. This CDR3 is built from 10 residues. V gave up 2 bases and J gave up 10 bases, with 6 bases separating them. Looked up from germline, CDR1 is DFQATT and CDR2 is SNEGSKA (reference sequence). The CDR3 DNA reads as TGCAGTGCTAGAAGGGAAGAGCAGTTCTTC. Protein product: CSARREEQFF.

The chain carries TRBV7-9 and TRBJ2-7; 7 bases line up with TRBD1. The CDR3 has 13 residues. Trimming removed 1 base from V and 7 bases from J; junction bases left unmatched: 4. CDR1 SEHNR and CDR2 FQNEAQ come from the germline V gene (reference sequence). CDR3 protein: CASSLETGLEQYF. Written as DNA, the CDR3 is TGTGCCAGCAGCTTAGAGACAGGGCTTGAGCAGTACTTC.

The chain carries TRBV7-3 and TRBJ2-5, with D unclear. V lost 0 bases, J lost 4 bases, and 6 bases lay in between. Germline V lookup: CDR1 SGHTA, CDR2 FQGTGA. This CDR3 region has 13 residues. CDR3 region: CASSLTWGETQYF. Written as DNA, the CDR3 is TGTGCCAGCAGCTTAACGTGGGGAGAGACCCAGTACTTC.

The chain carries TRBV10-3 and TRBJ2-7; D perhaps matches TRBD1 (6 bases). V shed 6 bases and J shed 7 bases, with 19 bases lying between them. Germline CDR1 reads ENHRY; CDR2 reads SYGVKD. The length of the CDR3 is 14 residues. CDR3 in DNA: TGTGCCATCAGAATGACAGGTGACGAGGGGGAGCAGTACTTC. The encoded protein is CAIRMTGDEGEQYF.

This clone was recorded many times. The sample has other DNA sequences that encode this CDR3 too. This sequence joins TRBV28 and TRBJ2-4, with D possibly matching TRBD1 (7 bases). The CDR3 runs to 15 residues. V lost 5 bases and J lost 4, with 15 bases in between. Germline CDR1 MDHEN, CDR2 SYDVKM. The CDR3 DNA is TGTGCCAGCAGTGGACTACAGGGGACTAAAAACATTCAGTACTTC. Amino acid sequence: CASSGLQGTKNIQYF.

The V call is TRBV6-5, the J call TRBJ1-1; D is undetermined. The V end lost 0 bases, the J end lost 5 bases, and 13 bases lay between the germline ends. The CDR3 contains 15 residues. The germline V gene encodes CDR1 MNHEY and CDR2 SVGAGI. The DNA of the CDR3 is TGTGCCAGCAGTTACTCCCTCCTACTAGGGACTGAAGCTTTCTTT. Amino acids: CASSYSLLLGTEAFF.

The gene calls are TRBV6-4 and TRBJ2-3; no clear D. Looked up from germline, CDR1 is MRHNA and CDR2 is SNTAGT. Trimming stripped 2 bases from V and 3 bases from J, with 9 bases between. The length of the CDR3 is 14 residues. The CDR3 sequence: CASSDGQETDTQYF. CDR3 DNA sequence: TGTGCCAGCAGTGACGGGCAGGAAACAGATACGCAGTATTTT.

This rearrangement joins TRBV7-7 to TRBJ2-1; D unclear. Germline V gene lookup returns CDR1 SSHAT and CDR2 FNYEAQ (reference sequence). CDR3 size: 14 residues. The V end was cut by 5 bases, the J end by 6 bases, with 14 bases between. The CDR3 sequence is CASSQQRFPNEQFF. The CDR3 region has the DNA TGTGCCAGCAGCCAGCAGCGATTCCCCAATGAGCAGTTCTTC.